These 24 T cell receptor beta chains originate from one sample sequenced in a study of metastatic and nonmetastatic thyroid tumors. No treatment had been given to any patient before thyroid surgery. TCRdb reanalyzed the PCR reads via MiXCR. The table records 30,000 or so clones, about 29% of them present only once. The sequenced sample was blood. The source is a female donor with papillary thyroid cancer or a benign thyroid nodule (not recorded which). Some clones in this sample may be carry-over from other donors' samples.

This clone has a handful of counts. The J gene is TRBJ2-1, the V gene TRBV24-1; 8 nucleotides line up with TRBD2. V was clipped by 6 bases and J by 6 bases; unmatched bases: 9. Germline V CDR1 and CDR2: KGHDR, SFDVKD. There are 15 residues in the CDR3. The CDR3 region has the DNA TGTGCCACCAGTTACGTAGCGGGGCTTATCAATGAGCAGTTCTTC. Residues: CATSYVAGLINEQFF.

The chain links TRBV20-1 to TRBJ1-6; D is unresolved. Germline CDR1 is DFQATT and CDR2 is SNEGSKA (reference sequence). V was trimmed by 3 bases and J by 0 bases, leaving 9 bases between them. This CDR3 is built from 15 residues. CDR3 DNA: TGCAGTGCTAGTTTTCTGGACTCCTATAATTCACCCCTCCACTTT. It yields the protein CSASFLDSYNSPLHF.

As concerns this clone: A read error is possible here, since a much larger clone lies one base away. Since no conserved phenylalanine or tryptophan closes the CDR3, a read error is the likely cause. Other DNA sequences in the sample encode the same CDR3. V gene TRBV20-1 combines with J gene TRBJ2-2, with TRBD1 matching 8 bases. Per germline, CDR1 DFQATT and CDR2 SNEGSKA (reference sequence). The length of the CDR3 is 15 residues. The ends lost 6 bases at V and 1 base at J; junction bases unmatched: 7. The CDR3 loop is CSATGTGGNTGELFI. The DNA of the CDR3 is TGCAGTGCCACAGGGACAGGAGGGAACACCGGGGAGCTGTTTATT.

This chain links TRBV7-3 with TRBJ2-1; 11 positions agree with TRBD2. With V trimmed by 5 bases and J by 2 bases, 11 bases remained unmatched. The CDR3 runs to 18 residues. CDR1 and CDR2 (germline): SGHTA, FQGTGA. As DNA, the CDR3 is TGTGCCAGCAGCCTACGTACTAGCGGGAGCTTTACCTACAATGAGCAGTTCTTC. It translates to CASSLRTSGSFTYNEQFF.

The V gene is TRBV11-1, the J gene TRBJ2-7, with 7 bases aligning to TRBD1. J lost 5 bases, V lost 5 bases, and 15 bases had no gene match. The CDR3 loop spans 16 amino acids. The germline gives CDR1 SGHAT, CDR2 FQDESV (reference sequence). CDR3 in amino acids: CASSLPQQGFRNEQYV. CDR3 DNA sequence: TGTGCCAGCAGCCTACCTCAACAGGGGTTCCGCAACGAGCAGTACGTC.

The chain couples TRBV10-1 to TRBJ2-7; 13 nucleotides align to TRBD2. V lost 2 bases to trimming and J lost 3 bases; unmatched junction nucleotides: 10. The CDR3 loop spans 18 amino acids. CDR1 and CDR2 (germline): WNHNN, SYGVQD (reference sequence). CDR3: CASSEIPGLAGRHYEQYF. The CDR3 region has the DNA TGCGCCAGCAGTGAGATTCCGGGACTAGCGGGGCGCCACTACGAGCAGTACTTC.

This clone was counted at least ten times. This chain joins TRBV7-6 and TRBJ2-3; TRBD2 matches 8 bases. Germline V gives CDR1 SGHVS, CDR2 FNYEAQ. This CDR3 is 16 amino acids long. J gave up 8 bases and V 5 bases, and 15 bases lay outside the gene matches. The CDR3: CASSPKTSGPRGTQYF. DNA for the CDR3: TGTGCCAGCAGCCCCAAAACTAGCGGTCCCCGAGGTACGCAGTATTTT.

The rearrangement joins TRBV11-2 to TRBJ1-1, with D maybe TRBD1 (5 bases). Germline V CDR1 and CDR2: SGHAT, FQNNGV. Trimming stripped 1 base from V and 6 bases from J, with 18 bases between. The CDR3 is 16 residues long. The CDR3 DNA reads as TGTGCCAGCAGCTTAGTTCTCATCAGGGAGCGTTCTGAAGCTTTCTTT. It is translated as CASSLVLIRERSEAFF.

The chain employs TRBV6-2 or TRBV6-3 and TRBJ1-6; no firm D call. V was trimmed by 7 bases and J by 7 bases, leaving 17 bases between them. The CDR3 extends over 15 amino acids. The germline V gene has CDR1 MNHEY and CDR2 SVGEGT. The chain's CDR3 is CASTGEAARNSPLHF. CDR3 coding DNA: TGTGCCAGCACCGGGGAGGCGGCGAGGAATTCACCCCTCCACTTT.

This clone is medium-sized within its sample. The chain has TRBV6-1 and TRBJ1-1; no clear D gene. V was shortened by 4 bases and J by 0 bases, with 9 bases between the two germline ends. The CDR3 runs to 14 residues. From germline, CDR1 is MNHNS and CDR2 SASEGT. In DNA form, the CDR3 reads TGTGCCAGCAGTGGGTATTCCATGAACACTGAAGCTTTCTTT. Its protein product is CASSGYSMNTEAFF.

This clone occurred many times. Here the CDR3 reads CSVGDLGEKLFF. Here the CDR3 DNA reads TGCAGCGTTGGGGACCTCGGGGAAAAACTGTTTTTT. This rearrangement joins TRBV29-1 to TRBJ1-4; D is perhaps TRBD1 (5 bases). V dropped 4 bases and J dropped 8 bases, with 11 bases sitting between them. Germline V gives CDR1 SQVTM, CDR2 ANQGSEA. The CDR3 contains 12 residues.

This clone was counted many times. CDR3 sequence: CASRFLPERRTQYF. DNA of the CDR3: TGTGCCAGCAGGTTTCTGCCAGAGAGAAGGACCCAGTACTTC. The chain couples TRBV2 to TRBJ2-5; D unclear. CDR1 and CDR2 from the germline V gene are SNHLY and FYNNEI. The CDR3 is 14 residues long. V was pared by 6 bases and J by 7 bases, with 18 bases between. Full variable domain (rest looked up from reference TRBV2 and TRBJ2-5): EPEVTQTPSHQVTQMGQEVILRCVPISNHLYFYWYRQILGQKVEFLVSFYNNEISEKSEIFDDQFSVERPDGSNFTLKIRSTKLEDSAMYFCASRFLPERRTQYFGPGTRLLVL.

The chain links TRBV7-9 to TRBJ1-3; D gene uncertain. Germline CDR1 is SEHNR and CDR2 is FQNEAQ (reference sequence). The CDR3 has 15 residues. V was shortened by 7 bases and J by 0 bases, with 13 bases between the two germline ends. The CDR3 DNA reads as TGTGCCAGCACCTCCTTACGAGGCTCTGGAAACACCATATATTTT. Residues: CASTSLRGSGNTIYF.

Turning to this clone: Germline and junction disagree at one end, which may indicate a read error. J is TRBJ1-1 and V is TRBV6-1; D is unclear. The CDR3 runs 13 residues. The germline V gene has CDR1 MNHNS and CDR2 SASEGT. This CDR3 reads CAISEEMWAEAFF. CDR3 coding DNA: TGTGCCATCAGTGAAGAAATGTGGGCTGAAGCTTTCTTT.

The rearrangement joins TRBV6-9 to TRBJ2-7; 7 bases match TRBD1. There are 17 residues in the CDR3. V was pared by 2 bases and J by 2 bases, with 12 bases of the junction left unmatched. The germline gives CDR1 MNHGY, CDR2 SVAAGI. CDR3 protein: CASSYLSTGLRPYEQYF. CDR3 coding DNA: TGTGCCAGCAGTTATCTATCGACAGGGCTACGACCCTACGAGCAGTACTTC.

Remarks on this clone: Germline is not matched at one junction end, which may reflect a read error. The V call is TRBV7-9, the J call TRBJ2-7, with TRBD2 as a possible D gene (6 bases). This CDR3 contains 13 residues. CDR1 is SEHNR and CDR2 is FQNEAQ in the germline V gene (reference sequence). CDR3 in DNA: TGTGCCTGCAGCCTCGAGGGAGGTCGGGAGCAGCACTTC. Translation: CACSLEGGREQHF.

This clone is medium-sized within its sample. This sequence joins TRBV28 and TRBJ1-5; D call uncertain. Germline V gene data show CDR1 as MDHEN and CDR2 as SYDVKM. V was cut by 6 bases and J by 6 bases, with 9 bases left in between. This CDR3 region has 12 residues. Here the CDR3 DNA reads TGTGCCAGCAGATTAGATGGTCAGCCCCAGCATTTT. This codes for CASRLDGQPQHF.

As to this clone: As the CDR3 is not closed by the conserved phenylalanine or tryptophan, this likely results from a read error. The rearrangement links TRBV28 to TRBJ2-7; no definite D call. The ends were cut back, 6 bases at V and 3 bases at J, with 6 bases in the middle. CDR3 size: 11 residues. In germline, CDR1 is MDHEN, CDR2 SYDVKM. CDR3 sequence (DNA): TGTGCCAGCAGATACAGCTACGAGCAGTACCTC. Translation gives CASRYSYEQYL.

This clone was recorded a few times. The V and J genes are TRBV5-1 and TRBJ2-2, with 12 nucleotides matching TRBD2. Germline loops: CDR1 SGHRS, CDR2 YFSETQ. The V and J ends lost 3 bases and 6 bases, in that order; junction bases with no gene match: 3. The CDR3 runs 15 residues. DNA of the CDR3: TGCGCCAGCAGCTATGGGACTAGCGGGCCCGGGGAGCTGTTTTTT. Protein: CASSYGTSGPGELFF.

This clone occurred once. The CDR3 bases are TGTGCCTGGGGCGTGTACGAGCAGTACTTC. Amino acids: CAWGVYEQYF. The chain joins TRBV30 to TRBJ2-7; D remains unclear. CDR1 is GTSNPN and CDR2 is SVGIG in the germline V gene (reference sequence). The V gene lost 5 bases and the J gene lost 4 bases, with 6 bases spanning the gap. The length of the CDR3 is 10 residues.

By share of the sample, this clone is medium-sized (0.01 to 0.1%). The V and J genes are TRBV30 and TRBJ1-6; D is perhaps TRBD1 (5 bases). Trimming took 1 base from V and 10 from J, leaving 11 bases between them. Germline CDR1 reads GTSNPN; CDR2 reads SVGIG (reference sequence). The CDR3 covers 13 residues. The CDR3 nucleotides read TGTGCCTGGAGTGCGGGGACTTACTCACCCCTCCACTTT. Translated, it gives CAWSAGTYSPLHF.

This sequence joins TRBV5-1 and TRBJ2-7; D not certain. The V and J ends lost 4 bases and 0 bases respectively, with 14 bases between them. Germline V gene sequence: CDR1 SGHRS, CDR2 YFSETQ. This CDR3 has 15 residues. For the CDR3, the DNA is TGCGCCAGCAGCACAACGGACGGATCCTCCTACGAGCAGTACTTC. Translating gives CASSTTDGSSYEQYF. The full variable domain, with the rest looked up from reference TRBV5-1 and TRBJ2-7, is KAGVTQTPRYLIKTRGQQVTLSCSPISGHRSVSWYQQTPGQGLQFLFEYFSETQRNKGNFPGRFSGRQFSNSRSEMNVSTLELGDSALYLCASSTTDGSSYEQYFGPGTRLTVT.

The table lists this clone with many counts. The rearrangement uses TRBV11-2 and TRBJ1-1; 10 bases match TRBD1. CDR1 and CDR2 from the germline V gene are SGHAT and FQNNGV. The length of the CDR3 is 17 residues. V shed 6 bases, J shed 7 bases, and the junction held 17 bases outside the gene matches. This CDR3 reads CASRPEGGTGEFGEAFF. Written as DNA, the CDR3 is TGTGCCAGCAGACCCGAGGGGGGGACAGGGGAGTTTGGTGAAGCTTTCTTT.

This clone was seen a handful of times. The chain employs TRBV27 and TRBJ2-7, with D possibly being TRBD1 or TRBD2 (7 bases each). V lost 1 base and J 4 bases, leaving 17 bases between the germline ends. Germline lookup yields CDR1 MNHEY and CDR2 SMNVEV (reference sequence). The length of the CDR3 is 16 residues. CDR3 sequence: CASSLWGGGGMYEQYF. The CDR3 nucleotides are TGTGCCAGCAGTTTATGGGGAGGGGGCGGTATGTACGAGCAGTACTTC.